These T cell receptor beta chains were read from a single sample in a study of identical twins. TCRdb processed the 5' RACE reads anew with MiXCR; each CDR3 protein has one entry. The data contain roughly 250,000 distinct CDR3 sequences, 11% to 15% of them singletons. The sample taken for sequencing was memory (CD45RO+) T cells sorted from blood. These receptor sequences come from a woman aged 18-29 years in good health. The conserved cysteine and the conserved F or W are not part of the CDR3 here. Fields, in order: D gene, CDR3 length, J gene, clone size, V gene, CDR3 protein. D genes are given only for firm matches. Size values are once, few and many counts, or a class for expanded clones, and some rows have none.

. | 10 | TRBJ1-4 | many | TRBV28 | ASRTGVEKLF
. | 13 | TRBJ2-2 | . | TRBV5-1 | ASSLQGENTGELF
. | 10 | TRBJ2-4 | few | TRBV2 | ASRQGLNIQY
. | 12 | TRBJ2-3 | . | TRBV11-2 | ASSLDRFPDTQY
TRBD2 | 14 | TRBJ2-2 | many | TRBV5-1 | ASSARTSGNIGELF
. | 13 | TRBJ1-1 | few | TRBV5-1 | ASSLEDSLNGGAF
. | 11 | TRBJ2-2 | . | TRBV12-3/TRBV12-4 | ASSGQITGELF
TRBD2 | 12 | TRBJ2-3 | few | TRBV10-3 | ATTSGGHGNTQY
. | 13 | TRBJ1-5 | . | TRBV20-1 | SARGRQYSNQPQH
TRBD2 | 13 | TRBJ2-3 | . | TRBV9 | ASSVTSGSGDTQY
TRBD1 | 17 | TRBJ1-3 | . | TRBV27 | ASILPRDRATVSGNTIY
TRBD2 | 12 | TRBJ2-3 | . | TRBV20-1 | SARVPGGPNTQY
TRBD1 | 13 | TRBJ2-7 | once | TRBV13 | ASSSPLQGTYEQY
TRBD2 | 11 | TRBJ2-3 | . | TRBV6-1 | ASGRERTDTQY
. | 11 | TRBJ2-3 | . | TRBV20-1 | SASISGTDTQY
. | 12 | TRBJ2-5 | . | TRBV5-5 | ASSFGTGWETQY
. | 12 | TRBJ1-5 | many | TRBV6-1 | ASSESFGNQPQH
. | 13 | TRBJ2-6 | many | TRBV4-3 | ASSQASSGANVLT
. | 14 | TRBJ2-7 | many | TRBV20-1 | SARALAGMSSYEQY
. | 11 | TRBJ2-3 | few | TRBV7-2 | ASSPRPVDTQY
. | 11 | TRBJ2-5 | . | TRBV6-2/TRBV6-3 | ASSYVVGETQY
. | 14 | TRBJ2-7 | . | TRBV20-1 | SATSPPGRGFDEQY